These T cell receptor beta chains were read from a single sample in a study of blood T cells in healthy people across ages. In TCRdb, the 5' RACE reads were re-called with MiXCR into one record per CDR3 protein. The sample has 1.2 million to 1.5 million distinct CDR3 sequences; 55% to 75% are singletons. Sequencing was done on a sample of blood. These receptor sequences come from a man younger than 30 in good health. CDR3s include the opening cysteine and the closing phenylalanine or tryptophan. D genes are given only for firm matches. Clone size is given for some rows only: seen once, a few or many times, or a class if the clone is expanded.

clone size: NA
V gene: TRBV29-1
CDR3 length: 13
J gene: TRBJ2-5
D gene: NA
CDR3 protein: CSVEVAGLETQYF
CDR3 DNA: TGCAGCGTTGAAGTGGCAGGGCTTGAGACCCAGTACTTC

clone size: NA
V gene: TRBV2
CDR3 length: 15
J gene: TRBJ2-3
D gene: NA
CDR3 protein: CASSEGGGTTDTQYF
CDR3 DNA: TGTGCCAGCAGTGAAGGAGGAGGAACCACAGATACGCAGTATTTT

clone size: NA
V gene: TRBV5-5
CDR3 length: 14
J gene: TRBJ1-2
D gene: NA
CDR3 protein: CASSLDPAGYGYTF
CDR3 DNA: TGTGCCAGCAGCTTGGATCCTGCGGGCTATGGCTACACCTTC

clone size: NA
V gene: TRBV12-3/TRBV12-4
CDR3 length: 14
J gene: TRBJ2-4
D gene: NA
CDR3 protein: CASSFGRGRNIQYF
CDR3 DNA: TGTGCCAGCAGTTTCGGCCGGGGCAGAAACATTCAGTACTTC

clone size: NA
V gene: TRBV4-2
CDR3 length: 16
J gene: TRBJ2-7
D gene: TRBD1
CDR3 protein: CASSQDWDRGSYEQYF
CDR3 DNA: TGTGCCAGCAGCCAAGATTGGGACAGGGGGTCCTACGAGCAGTACTTC

clone size: NA
V gene: TRBV20-1
CDR3 length: 14
J gene: TRBJ2-3
D gene: TRBD2
CDR3 protein: CSARDIAGSNTQYF
CDR3 DNA: TGCAGTGCTAGAGATATAGCGGGATCAAATACGCAGTATTTT

clone size: few
V gene: TRBV29-1
CDR3 length: 14
J gene: TRBJ2-5
D gene: NA
CDR3 protein: CSVTPPGNDGTQYF
CDR3 DNA: TGCAGCGTCACACCTCCAGGGAATGATGGGACCCAGTACTTC

clone size: NA
V gene: TRBV20-1
CDR3 length: 15
J gene: TRBJ2-1
D gene: TRBD2
CDR3 protein: CSASLLAGGANEQFF
CDR3 DNA: TGCAGTGCTAGCCTACTAGCGGGAGGTGCTAATGAGCAGTTCTTC

clone size: few
V gene: TRBV5-1
CDR3 length: 14
J gene: TRBJ2-3
D gene: NA
CDR3 protein: CASARTSEADTQYF
CDR3 DNA: TGCGCCAGCGCCCGGACTTCCGAGGCAGATACGCAGTATTTT

clone size: NA
V gene: TRBV9
CDR3 length: 15
J gene: TRBJ2-7
D gene: NA
CDR3 protein: CASSNLVSPYNEQYF
CDR3 DNA: TGTGCCAGCAGCAATCTAGTATCCCCCTACAATGAGCAGTACTTC

clone size: many
V gene: TRBV29-1
CDR3 length: 11
J gene: TRBJ2-5
D gene: TRBD1
CDR3 protein: CSVVQGETQYF
CDR3 DNA: TGCAGCGTTGTACAGGGGGAGACCCAGTACTTC

clone size: few
V gene: TRBV5-1
CDR3 length: 16
J gene: TRBJ2-5
D gene: TRBD1
CDR3 protein: CASSFAYGTDQETQYF
CDR3 DNA: TGCGCCAGCAGCTTTGCTTACGGGACAGACCAAGAGACCCAGTACTTC

clone size: NA
V gene: TRBV27
CDR3 length: 13
J gene: TRBJ1-1
D gene: NA
CDR3 protein: CASSFLGQTEAFF
CDR3 DNA: TGTGCCAGCAGTTTCTTGGGTCAAACTGAAGCTTTCTTT

clone size: NA
V gene: TRBV3-1
CDR3 length: 19
J gene: TRBJ2-2
D gene: TRBD1
CDR3 protein: CASSPSLSTGQGSFGELFF
CDR3 DNA: TGTGCCAGCAGCCCTTCTCTATCTACGGGACAGGGGAGCTTCGGGGAGCTGTTTTTT

clone size: NA
V gene: TRBV10-3
CDR3 length: 13
J gene: TRBJ2-3
D gene: NA
CDR3 protein: CAGGPDLTDTQYF
CDR3 DNA: TGTGCCGGAGGCCCCGACCTCACAGATACGCAGTATTTT

clone size: NA
V gene: TRBV15
CDR3 length: 12
J gene: TRBJ2-6
D gene: NA
CDR3 protein: CATSRETVNLTF
CDR3 DNA: TGTGCCACCAGCAGAGAAACAGTTAACCTGACTTTC

clone size: few
V gene: TRBV7-9
CDR3 length: 13
J gene: TRBJ1-2
D gene: TRBD1
CDR3 protein: CASSFGQVYGYTF
CDR3 DNA: TGTGCCAGCAGCTTCGGACAGGTCTATGGCTACACCTTC

clone size: NA
V gene: TRBV29-1
CDR3 length: 11
J gene: TRBJ1-1
D gene: NA
CDR3 protein: CSGGRNTEAFF
CDR3 DNA: TGCAGCGGGGGGAGGAACACTGAAGCTTTCTTT

clone size: NA
V gene: TRBV7-9
CDR3 length: 14
J gene: TRBJ2-5
D gene: NA
CDR3 protein: CASSRGGLRNEQYF
CDR3 DNA: TGTGCCAGCAGCCGGGGCGGGTTACGCAATGAGCAGTACTTC

clone size: NA
V gene: TRBV29-1
CDR3 length: 15
J gene: TRBJ1-1
D gene: NA
CDR3 protein: CSVAPRRRENTEAFF
CDR3 DNA: TGCAGCGTTGCCCCCCGACGGAGAGAGAACACTGAAGCTTTCTTT

clone size: NA
V gene: TRBV21-1
CDR3 length: 18
J gene: TRBJ2-6
D gene: NA
CDR3 protein: CASSGHVQASSGANVLTF
CDR3 DNA: TGTGCCAGCAGCGGCCACGTACAGGCGAGCTCTGGGGCCAACGTCCTGACTTTC

clone size: few
V gene: TRBV4-1
CDR3 length: 14
J gene: TRBJ1-2
D gene: TRBD1
CDR3 protein: CASSPQDRGLGYTF
CDR3 DNA: TGCGCCAGCAGCCCCCAGGACAGGGGGCTGGGCTACACCTTC